This T cell receptor beta chain appears in the sequencing data of a study of blood T cell repertoires in COVID-19. Study-level information: T cells, B-cell-depleted T cells, or PBMCs supplied cDNA or gDNA.

Methods used by the authors: Reference gene primer amplification yielded estimated nucleated cell counts. Produced via immunoSEQ multiplex PCR; TCRdb's table is partial and in-frame only. V and J calls and clone size are those listed in that table; D and trimming were worked out from the DNA. The sample holds 150,000 or so clones, roughly nine tenths seen once. One Seattle source followed patients from active infection through their disease course. Sequences were obtained from peripheral blood. The clonotype comes from a man between 18 and 29 years old with COVID-19, enrolled during active disease.

Written as DNA, the CDR3 is TGTGCCAGCAGCTTGACCCACGGGTCCTACGAGCAGTACTTC. Translation gives CASSLTHGSYEQYF. The gene calls are TRBV11-2 and TRBJ2-7, with D unresolved. This CDR3 region has 14 residues. The germline gives CDR1 SGHAT, CDR2 FQNNGV. The V end lost 3 bases, the J end lost 1 base, and 10 bases lay between the germline ends.